This T cell receptor (beta chain) was observed in a study of control samples from healthy donors and cancer patients. The germline CDR1 and CDR2 sequences are SGHRS and YFSETQ. The CDR3 is made up of 18 amino acids. V was pared by 0 bases and J by 0 bases, with 10 bases of the junction left unmatched. This clone was seen only once. Measured with immunoSEQ multiplex PCR; TCRdb has only the in-frame clones, and not every one. The sample lists some 120,000 clones, roughly 95% occurring once. Sequencing input: blood. V usage is TRBV5-1 and J usage is TRBJ2-5, with 8 bases that match TRBD1. This clonotype was sampled from a man younger than 40 in good health. This chain's CDR3 is CASSLELAGTGDQETQYF. CDR3 bases: TGCGCCAGCAGCTTGGAGCTAGCCGGGACAGGCGACCAAGAGACCCAGTACTTC.